One sample yielded the 27 T cell receptor beta chains listed below, sequenced in a study of regulatory T cells in long-lasting Graves disease. As for time point: persistent/refractory GD, antithyroid drugs over 5 years with positive TRAb. PBMC RNA was the source of the TCR library. TCR beta libraries were built with iRepertoire HTBI primers and Arm-PCR of CDR3 regions. From the multiplex PCR reads, TCRdb called clonotypes with MiXCR, one entry per CDR3 protein. The sample includes 400,000 or so distinct CDR3 sequences, roughly 20% of them seen just once. The source material was peripheral blood mononuclear cells (PBMCs), sampled when the disease was refractory, from a patient treated with antithyroid drugs. The receptors originated from a female donor with Graves disease.

The J gene is TRBJ2-5, the V gene TRBV3-1, with a tentative D call TRBD2 (5 bases). This CDR3 spans 15 amino acids. V was clipped by 1 base and J by 1 base, with 10 bases between them. The germline gives CDR1 LGHDT, CDR2 YNNKEL (reference sequence). The CDR3 region has the DNA TGTGCCAGCAGCCAAGTGAGGGCAGTCCAAGAGACCCAGTACTTC. Encoded protein: CASSQVRAVQETQYF.

This clonotype was observed many times. The J gene is TRBJ1-1, the V gene TRBV7-2; D is unclear. Germline V lookup: CDR1 SGHTA, CDR2 FQGNSA. The CDR3 sequence is 14 residues long. V was pared by 3 bases and J by 4 bases, with 12 bases between. CDR3 amino acids: CASSFRTQSTEAFF. The CDR3 DNA is TGTGCCAGCAGCTTTCGGACCCAGAGCACTGAAGCTTTCTTT.

Comment on this clonotype: This may come from a read error, since a much larger clone is one base off. The rearrangement joins TRBV18 to TRBJ2-6; D gene unclear. This CDR3 is 15 amino acids long. CDR1 is KGHSH, CDR2 LQKENI, per germline. V was cut by 8 bases and J by 1 base, with 12 bases left in between. The CDR3 loop is CASPLETSGANVLTF. CDR3 nucleotides: TGTGCCAGCCCACTGGAGACGTCTGGGGCCAACGTCCTGACTTTC.

In its sample, this clonotype was seen a few times. A read error may explain this, as a much larger clone is one base away. This chain uses TRBV28 with TRBJ1-2, with 8 nucleotides matching TRBD1. Per the germline V gene, CDR1 is MDHEN and CDR2 is SYDVKM. The CDR3 runs 13 residues. The CDR3 loop reads CASSLTGGDGYAF. CDR3 DNA: TGTGCCAGCAGTTTAACAGGGGGGGATGGCTACGCCTTC.

In its sample, this clonotype was seen many times. The gene calls are TRBV28 and TRBJ1-3; D is undetermined. This CDR3 spans 16 amino acids. V lost 2 bases to trimming and J lost 0 bases, with 11 bases between them. CDR1 is MDHEN and CDR2 is SYDVKM in the germline V gene. CDR3 DNA sequence: TGTGCCAGCAGTTTAGGATTTCAAGGCTCTGGAAACACCATATATTTT. It translates to CASSLGFQGSGNTIYF.

V gene TRBV6-5 combines with J gene TRBJ2-7; D is unresolved. Germline V lookup: CDR1 MNHEY, CDR2 SVGAGI. There are 11 residues in the CDR3. The germline V and J ends were trimmed by 4 bases and 8 bases, with 9 bases remaining between them. CDR3 sequence reads: CASSSPSKQYF. The DNA for the CDR3 is TGTGCCAGCAGTTCCCCCAGTAAGCAGTACTTC.

The V gene is TRBV12-3 or TRBV12-4, the J gene TRBJ2-3, with 7 bases that match TRBD1. The CDR3 is made up of 14 amino acids. V gave up 5 bases and J gave up 2 bases; unmatched junction bases: 4. The CDR3 DNA is TGTGCCAGCAGTCCCGGGACAGTCACAGATACGCAGTATTTT. Protein: CASSPGTVTDTQYF.

The sample holds many counts of this clonotype. CDR3 nucleotides: TGTGCCAGCCAAGAGAGATTACCTCTGAACACCGGGGAGCTGTTTTTT. Its translation: CASQERLPLNTGELFF. V usage is TRBV28 and J usage is TRBJ2-2; D remains ambiguous. The CDR3 has 16 residues. Trimming cost V 8 bases and J 1 base, with 17 bases left between them. The germline gives CDR1 MDHEN, CDR2 SYDVKM. Looking up the rest from reference TRBV28 and TRBJ2-2 gives the full variable domain: DVKVTQSSRYLVKRTGEKVFLECVQDMDHENMFWYRQDPGLGLRLIYFSYDVKMKEKGDIPEGYSVSREKKERFSLILESASTNQTSMYLCASQERLPLNTGELFFGEGSRLTVL.

The chain carries TRBV6-2 or TRBV6-3 and TRBJ2-1, with 11 bases identical to TRBD2. Trimming took 7 bases from V and 6 from J; bases not matched to a gene: 17. Germline V gene sequence: CDR1 MNHEY, CDR2 SVGEGT. The CDR3 has 18 amino acids. CDR3: CASTARTVAGGWSNEQFF. DNA of the CDR3: TGTGCCAGCACCGCCCGAACAGTAGCGGGAGGGTGGAGCAATGAGCAGTTCTTC.

This clonotype was recorded many times. V gene TRBV6-5 combines with J gene TRBJ2-2; 9 bases map to TRBD1. The J segment lost 4 bases and the V segment lost 2 bases, leaving 2 bases of the junction unmatched. The CDR3 consists of 15 residues. The V gene's germline CDR1 is MNHEY and CDR2 SVGAGI. As DNA, the CDR3 is TGTGCCAGCAGTTACAGGACAGGGGCCACCGGGGAGCTGTTTTTT. Translation gives CASSYRTGATGELFF.

There are many counts of this clonotype. The chain uses TRBV28 and TRBJ1-2; 8 bases line up with TRBD1. The CDR3 runs to 13 residues. Germline values: CDR1 MDHEN, CDR2 SYDVKM. V lost 4 bases, J lost 5 bases, and 3 bases stayed unmatched. The CDR3 sequence is CASSSQGDYGYTF. CDR3 in DNA: TGTGCCAGCAGTTCACAGGGGGATTATGGCTACACCTTC.

The chain employs TRBV19 and TRBJ2-6; 8 bases agree with TRBD2. CDR3 size: 14 residues. J lost 4 bases, V lost 8 bases, and 4 bases had no gene match. The germline gives CDR1 LNHDA, CDR2 SQIVND (reference sequence). CDR3 nucleotide sequence: TGTGCCAGTCGGGGGGGCGGCGGGGCCAACGTCCTGACTTTC. Translating gives CASRGGGGANVLTF.

The V and J genes are TRBV4-3 and TRBJ1-1; 7 nucleotides match TRBD1. This CDR3 region has 15 residues. Germline CDR1 reads LGHNA; CDR2 reads YSLEER. The J segment lost 7 bases and the V segment lost 1 base, leaving 9 bases of the junction unmatched. CDR3 nucleotides: TGCGCCAGCAGCCAAGTCCCCGGGACAGACTATGAAGCTTTCTTT. Protein: CASSQVPGTDYEAFF.

The chain carries TRBV9 and TRBJ2-3; a possible D gene is TRBD1 (6 bases). Germline-derived CDR1 and CDR2 are SGDLS and YYNGEE. Deletions cut 0 bases from V and 6 bases from J, with 11 bases between. The CDR3 covers 14 residues. The CDR3 DNA is TGTGCCAGCAGCGTAGGGCAGGGGTTTGATACGCAGTATTTT. Amino acids: CASSVGQGFDTQYF.

This clonotype has just a few counts. J is TRBJ2-7 and V is TRBV7-9; 7 bases are shared with TRBD1. Germline CDR1 reads SEHNR; CDR2 reads FQNEAQ (reference sequence). Unmatched junction bases numbered 4, after V lost 5 bases and J lost 3 bases. The CDR3 is 13 amino acids. CDR3 residues: CASSRGQYYEQYF. The DNA of the CDR3 is TGTGCCAGCAGCAGGGGGCAGTACTACGAGCAGTACTTC.

In this sample, this clonotype turned up a few times. The chain has TRBV7-2 and TRBJ2-2; D remains ambiguous. Germline CDR1 and CDR2: SGHTA and FQGNSA. This CDR3 spans 15 amino acids. Between the trimmed V and J ends, which lost 6 bases and 4 bases, there was a span of 15 bases. The CDR3 loop reads CASSPNSVFTGELFF. CDR3 DNA: TGTGCCAGCAGTCCTAATAGTGTTTTCACCGGGGAGCTGTTTTTT.

The chain links TRBV28 to TRBJ2-3; TRBD2 matches 13 bases. The CDR3 loop spans 19 amino acids. Germline V CDR1 and CDR2: MDHEN, SYDVKM. The J segment lost 1 base and the V segment lost 6 bases, leaving 13 bases of the junction unmatched. CDR3 in amino acids: CASRRTSGRRLARTDTQYF. CDR3 nucleotide sequence: TGTGCCAGCAGAAGGACTAGCGGGAGACGCCTAGCTCGCACAGATACGCAGTATTTT.

This clonotype was recorded a few times. A much larger clone differs by one base, so this may be a read error. This chain links TRBV28 with TRBJ1-5; possibly TRBD1 for D (5 bases). The length of the CDR3 is 13 residues. Trimming pared 3 bases from V and 9 bases from J, leaving 12 bases between. CDR1 is MDHEN, CDR2 SYDVKM, per germline. The CDR3 bases are TGTGCCAGCAGTTTGCGGGGCAGTCGGCCCCAGCATTTT. Translation gives CASSLRGSRPQHF. The full variable domain, its missing parts supplied by reference TRBV28 and TRBJ1-5, is DVKVTQSSRYLVKRTGEKVFLECVQDMDHENMFWYRQDPGLGLRLIYFSYDVKMKEKGDIPEGYSVSREKKERFSLILESASTNQTSMYLCASSLRGSRPQHFGDGTRLSIL.

This clonotype was observed a few times. The gene calls are TRBV9 and TRBJ1-6; maybe TRBD1 (5 bases). Trimming stripped 0 bases from V and 11 bases from J, with 9 bases between. CDR1 and CDR2 (germline): SGDLS, YYNGEE. This CDR3 is 13 amino acids long. The CDR3 loop is CASSVGGGTPLHF. The CDR3 DNA follows: TGTGCCAGCAGCGTAGGGGGCGGCACACCCCTCCACTTT.

As to this clonotype: It may be a read error: a sequence one base away is much more abundant. The chain has TRBV20-1 and TRBJ2-7; 7 nucleotides agree with TRBD1. J gave up 2 bases and V 0 bases, and 7 bases lay outside the gene matches. The CDR3 is 15 amino acids. CDR1 and CDR2 (germline): DFQATT, SNEGSKA (reference sequence). CDR3 DNA: TGCAGTGCTAGAGATGAGGGGGCGGCTGCCTACGAGCAGTACTTC. Translating gives CSARDEGAAAYEQYF.

The sample holds many counts of this clonotype. The chain employs TRBV12-3 or TRBV12-4 and TRBJ2-4; D is perhaps TRBD1 (6 bases). With 5 bases removed from V and 3 bases from J, the gap between germline ends came to 11 bases. This CDR3 is 14 amino acids long. As DNA, the CDR3 is TGTGCCAGCAGTATACAGGGCGTCAAAAACATTCAGTACTTC. It encodes CASSIQGVKNIQYF.

In this sample, this clonotype turned up many times. At one of its ends the junction is not consistent with the germline gene, which may arise from a read error. The genes are TRBV15 and TRBJ1-2; unclear D gene. Per germline, CDR1 LNHNV and CDR2 YYDKDF (reference sequence). CDR3 length: 13 residues. This chain's CDR3 is CATSRDGVARIFF. For the CDR3, the DNA is TGTGCCACCAGCAGAGATGGGGTGGCCCGTATATTCTTC.

This clonotype came up many times. The chain combines TRBV7-8 with TRBJ2-7, with a possible D match to TRBD2 (6 bases). Between the trimmed V and J ends, which lost 2 bases and 2 bases, there was a span of 10 bases. There are 14 residues in the CDR3. In germline, CDR1 is SGHVS, CDR2 FQNEAQ. The CDR3 DNA reads TGTGCCAGCAGCTTATATCCGGGGGCCTACGAGCAGTACTTC. It yields the protein CASSLYPGAYEQYF. The full variable domain, in which reference TRBV7-8 and TRBJ2-7 provide the parts outside the CDR3, is GAGVSQSPRYKVAKRGQDVALRCDPISGHVSLFWYQQALGQGPEFLTYFQNEAQLDKSGLPSDRFFAERPEGSVSTLKIQRTQQEDSAVYLCASSLYPGAYEQYFGPGTRLTVT.

The sample holds many counts of this clonotype. The V call is TRBV20-1, the J call TRBJ1-1; no firm D call. CDR1 and CDR2 from the germline V gene are DFQATT and SNEGSKA (reference sequence). The CDR3 totals 13 residues. Trimming removed 1 base from V and 8 bases from J, with 14 bases in between. CDR3 amino acids: CSARGDSTTEAFF. The CDR3 DNA sequence: TGCAGTGCTAGAGGGGATTCTACTACCGAAGCTTTCTTT.

This rearrangement joins TRBV7-2 to TRBJ2-5; 9 positions agree with TRBD2. Trimming removed 9 bases from V and 5 bases from J; junction bases left unmatched: 7. CDR3 length: 13 residues. In germline, CDR1 is SGHTA, CDR2 FQGNSA. CDR3 DNA: TGTGCCAGTAGCGGGAGTAGGTCGGAGACCCAGTACTTC. Translating it yields CASSGSRSETQYF.

J is TRBJ1-2 and V is TRBV7-9; 10 positions match TRBD1. V dropped 6 bases and J dropped 8; count of bases not matched to a gene: 6. This CDR3 has 13 residues. Per the germline V gene, CDR1 is SEHNR and CDR2 is FQNEAQ (reference sequence). CDR3 coding DNA: TGTGCCAGCAGTTACGGGACAGGGGACGGCTACACCTTC. It codes for CASSYGTGDGYTF.

The CDR3 sequence: CASSLEAGGAYEQYF. In DNA, the CDR3 is TGCGCCAGCAGCTTGGAAGCGGGAGGCGCCTACGAGCAGTACTTC. The rearrangement uses TRBV5-1 and TRBJ2-7, with 9 bases matching TRBD2. From germline, CDR1 is SGHRS and CDR2 YFSETQ. There are 15 residues in the CDR3. Trimming at V came to 0 bases and at J to 2 bases, leaving 3 bases not matched to a gene.